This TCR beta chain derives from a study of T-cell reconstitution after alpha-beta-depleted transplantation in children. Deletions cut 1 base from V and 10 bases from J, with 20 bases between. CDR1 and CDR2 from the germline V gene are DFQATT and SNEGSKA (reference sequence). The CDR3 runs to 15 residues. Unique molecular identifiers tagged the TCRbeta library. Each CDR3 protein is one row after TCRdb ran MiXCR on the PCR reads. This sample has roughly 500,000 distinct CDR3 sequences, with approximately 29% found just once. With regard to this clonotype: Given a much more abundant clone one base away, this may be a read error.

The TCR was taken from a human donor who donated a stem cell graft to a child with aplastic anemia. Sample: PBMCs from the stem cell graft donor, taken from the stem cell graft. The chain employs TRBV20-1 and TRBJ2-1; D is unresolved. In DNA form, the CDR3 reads TGCAGTGCTAGAGTTGGCGCGAGGCCCTCACTGGAGCAGTTCTTC. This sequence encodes CSARVGARPSLEQFF.